What follows are 31 T cell receptor beta chains derived from one specimen sequenced in a study of early T cells in non-severe SARS-CoV-2 infection. Via MiXCR, TCRdb re-called the 5' RACE reads, giving one row per CDR3 protein. Here the sample spans 40,000 to 45,000 distinct CDR3 sequences, under 7.5% being singletons. Material: whole blood, obtained at baseline. These receptors all come from an adult who was a healthcare worker with PCR-confirmed SARS-CoV-2 infection or an uninfected control (not recorded which).

This clonotype was observed many times. The chain employs TRBV7-3 and TRBJ2-1, with D perhaps TRBD2 (6 bases). This CDR3 comprises 17 residues. CDR1 is SGHTA, CDR2 FQGTGA, per germline. Trimming stripped 2 bases from V and 0 bases from J, with 14 bases between. The CDR3 nucleotides are TGTGCCAGCAGCTTATTCGGCCGGGGGAGCTCCTACAATGAGCAGTTCTTC. Translated: CASSLFGRGSSYNEQFF.

The CDR3, as DNA: TGTGCCAGCAGTGAAGCGCTAACTCGAAATGAGCAGTTCTTC. Its protein product is CASSEALTRNEQFF. The chain couples TRBV6-1 to TRBJ2-1, with no clear D. The germline V gene encodes CDR1 MNHNS and CDR2 SASEGT. V shed 0 bases and J shed 7 bases, with 10 bases lying between them. CDR3 size: 14 residues.

The chain couples TRBV2 to TRBJ1-6, with D hard to call. V was pared by 6 bases and J by 9 bases, with 12 bases between. CDR1 and CDR2 (germline): SNHLY, FYNNEI. CDR3 size: 13 residues. The CDR3 DNA is TGTGCCAGCAGAACAGCCGTGGGTTCACCCCTCCACTTT. Its protein product is CASRTAVGSPLHF.

The chain uses TRBV18 and TRBJ2-3; D ambiguous. The V and J ends lost 0 bases and 5 bases respectively, with 15 bases between them. CDR3 length equals 16 residues. Germline V CDR1 and CDR2: KGHSH, LQKENI. This CDR3 is CASSPPLVSGLDTQYF. The CDR3 bases are TGTGCCAGCTCACCACCGCTCGTTTCGGGTTTAGATACGCAGTATTTT.

This clonotype was seen at least ten times. This rearrangement joins TRBV7-8 to TRBJ2-5, with D unresolved. CDR1 is SGHVS and CDR2 is FQNEAQ in the germline V gene. The CDR3 length is 16 residues. The V gene lost 1 base and the J gene lost 4 bases, with 16 bases spanning the gap. CDR3 sequence: CASSLDRITTVETQYF. The DNA for the CDR3 is TGTGCCAGCAGCTTAGATAGGATAACAACCGTAGAGACCCAGTACTTC.

This clonotype was seen a few times. V gene TRBV6-5 combines with J gene TRBJ2-7; 9 positions match TRBD2. The CDR3 runs 17 residues. Trimming removed 6 bases from V and 3 bases from J; junction bases left unmatched: 15. The germline gives CDR1 MNHEY, CDR2 SVGAGI. The chain's CDR3 is CASRPFGLTSGRYEQYF. Here the CDR3 DNA reads TGTGCCAGCAGGCCTTTTGGATTGACTAGCGGACGCTACGAGCAGTACTTC.

The rearrangement uses TRBV20-1 and TRBJ2-5; D is possibly TRBD2 (5 bases). Deletions cut 2 bases from V and 4 bases from J, with 5 bases between. Germline CDR1 and CDR2: DFQATT and SNEGSKA (reference sequence). The CDR3 covers 11 residues. The CDR3 loop reads CSARRGETQYF. In nucleotides, the CDR3 is TGCAGTGCTAGACGGGGAGAGACCCAGTACTTC.

There are a few counts of this clonotype. The chain joins TRBV6-6 to TRBJ2-3; the match to TRBD2 covers 9 bases. The germline CDR1 and CDR2 sequences are MNHNY and SVGAGI (reference sequence). The CDR3 runs 18 residues. After removal of 0 bases from V and 4 bases from J, the junction contained 11 bases not matched to a gene. DNA for the CDR3: TGTGCCAGCAGTTACTCGATGGGCCGTAGCGGGGGACCAGATACGCAGTATTTT. This gives the protein CASSYSMGRSGGPDTQYF.

This clonotype was recorded many times. The chain combines TRBV29-1 with TRBJ2-1; the D call may be TRBD1 or TRBD2 (5 bases each). The CDR3 runs to 14 residues. Germline CDR1 SQVTM, CDR2 ANQGSEA. The germline V and J ends were trimmed by 5 bases and 7 bases, with 18 bases remaining between them. This chain's CDR3 is CSVLDPLGANEQFF. The CDR3 nucleotides are TGCAGCGTTTTGGACCCCCTCGGGGCGAATGAGCAGTTCTTC.

There are many counts of this clonotype. The rearrangement joins TRBV27 to TRBJ2-7; TRBD1 aligns across 8 bases. The junction had 13 bases not matched to a gene; V was cut back by 5 bases and J by 7 bases. Germline V gives CDR1 MNHEY, CDR2 SMNVEV (reference sequence). The CDR3 has 15 amino acids. CDR3 DNA sequence: TGTGCCAGCAGTCCCGGACAGGGTAGGACGGGGGAGCAGTACTTC. This encodes CASSPGQGRTGEQYF.

This clonotype has at least ten counts. This chain uses TRBV12-3 or TRBV12-4 with TRBJ2-5; no clear D gene. Trimming stripped 2 bases from V and 2 bases from J, with 9 bases between. The CDR3 is 14 residues long. The CDR3 region has the DNA TGTGCCAGCAGTTTAAGGCAGCCACAAGAGACCCAGTACTTC. Its translation: CASSLRQPQETQYF.

The J gene is TRBJ1-5, the V gene TRBV12-3 or TRBV12-4; 8 nucleotides align to TRBD1. The CDR3 loop spans 15 amino acids. J gave up 3 bases and V 3 bases, and 4 bases lay outside the gene matches. The CDR3 nucleotides read TGTGCCAGCAGTTTGGGACAGGCACTCAATCAGCCCCAGCATTTT. This gives the protein CASSLGQALNQPQHF.

This clonotype was counted ten times or more. The chain has TRBV7-2 and TRBJ1-5; 9 bases fit TRBD1. CDR3 length equals 15 residues. Germline V gene data show CDR1 as SGHTA and CDR2 as FQGNSA. J gave up 2 bases and V 5 bases, and 4 bases lay outside the gene matches. CDR3 protein: CASSPWTGGNQPQHF. The CDR3 nucleotides are TGTGCCAGCAGCCCTTGGACAGGGGGCAATCAGCCCCAGCATTTT.

V usage is TRBV6-6 and J usage is TRBJ2-5; D call uncertain. CDR3 length equals 18 residues. Germline V CDR1 and CDR2: MNHNY, SVGAGI (reference sequence). V was trimmed by 4 bases and J by 2 bases, leaving 23 bases between them. CDR3 sequence: CASSWGTNPNREQETQYF. The CDR3 nucleotides read TGTGCCAGCAGTTGGGGAACTAATCCTAATAGAGAACAAGAGACCCAGTACTTC.

This clonotype was counted only a few times. The gene calls are TRBV20-1 and TRBJ2-5, with 9 bases matching TRBD2. After removal of 5 bases from V and 5 bases from J, the junction contained 12 bases not matched to a gene. Germline assignment: CDR1 DFQATT and CDR2 SNEGSKA (reference sequence). This CDR3 is built from 15 residues. The CDR3 loop is CSARNLAGTSETQYF. Written as DNA, the CDR3 is TGCAGTGCTCGGAATCTAGCGGGGACCTCGGAGACCCAGTACTTC.

This clonotype appeared a few times. The CDR3 nucleotides are TGTGCCAGCGATATGACAGGGGGTACCTATGGCTACACCTTC. The encoded protein is CASDMTGGTYGYTF. This rearrangement joins TRBV6-1 to TRBJ1-2, with 9 nucleotides matching TRBD1. With 8 bases clipped from V and 4 bases from J, the junction kept 8 bases outside the gene matches. This CDR3 has 14 residues. Germline V gives CDR1 MNHNS, CDR2 SASEGT.

This clonotype was seen only a few times. The J gene is TRBJ2-3, the V gene TRBV3-1; TRBD2 matches at 8 bases. Looked up from germline, CDR1 is LGHDT and CDR2 is YNNKEL (reference sequence). CDR3 size: 16 residues. With 1 base clipped from V and 0 bases from J, the junction kept 3 bases outside the gene matches. The CDR3 region is CASSQARLASTDTQYF. The CDR3 DNA sequence: TGTGCCAGCAGCCAAGCCAGACTAGCGAGCACAGATACGCAGTATTTT.

The rearrangement uses TRBV7-8 and TRBJ2-7, with 11 bases fitting TRBD2. Germline trimming cut 5 bases from V and 0 bases from J; bases unmatched to any gene: 3. This CDR3 contains 15 residues. Germline-derived CDR1 and CDR2 are SGHVS and FQNEAQ. CDR3 in DNA: TGTGCCAGCAGCCGAACTAGCGGGGGCTCCTACGAGCAGTACTTC. This encodes CASSRTSGGSYEQYF.

In this sample, this clonotype turned up many times. This rearrangement joins TRBV30 to TRBJ2-3; weak D call: TRBD2 (6 bases). V shed 2 bases and J shed 2 bases, with 8 bases lying between them. This CDR3 is built from 13 residues. CDR1 is GTSNPN, CDR2 SVGIG, per germline (reference sequence). CDR3 in amino acids: CAWSRGITDTQYF. The CDR3 bases are TGTGCCTGGAGTCGGGGGATCACAGATACGCAGTATTTT. The variable domain in full, with the rest retrieved from reference TRBV30 and TRBJ2-3, is SQTIHQWPATLVQPVGSPLSLECTVEGTSNPNLYWYRQAAGRGLQLLFYSVGIGQISSEVPQNLSASRPQDRQFILSSKKLLLSDSGFYLCAWSRGITDTQYFGPGTRLTVL.

This clonotype was detected a few times. The CDR3 region has the DNA TGTGCCATCAGTGGAGCGGGGCTAGCTGGGAGCACAGATACGCAGTATTTT. As protein: CAISGAGLAGSTDTQYF. The V gene is TRBV10-3, the J gene TRBJ2-3; 7 bases match TRBD2. V was clipped by 4 bases and J by 0 bases; unmatched bases: 10. The CDR3 contains 17 residues. The germline CDR1 and CDR2 sequences are ENHRY and SYGVKD.

The chain recombines TRBV6-1 with TRBJ2-1; TRBD2 agrees at 9 bases. The CDR3 covers 16 residues. Germline V lookup: CDR1 MNHNS, CDR2 SASEGT. V lost 7 bases to trimming and J lost 4 bases; unmatched junction nucleotides: 11. CDR3 residues: CASTSRLAGKYNEQFF. CDR3 sequence (DNA): TGTGCCAGCACCTCCCGTCTAGCGGGAAAATACAATGAGCAGTTCTTC.

This clonotype has only a few counts. One end of the junction does not line up with germline, which may come from a read error. The chain recombines TRBV7-7 with TRBJ2-3, with D maybe TRBD2 (6 bases). CDR3 length: 13 amino acids. Per the germline V gene, CDR1 is SSHAT and CDR2 is FNYEAQ (reference sequence). CDR3: CASSLAEDDTQYF. Written as DNA, the CDR3 is TGTGCTAGCAGCTTAGCGGAGGACGATACGCAGTATTTT.

There are many counts of this clonotype. J is TRBJ1-6 and V is TRBV7-2, with D unclear. V dropped 5 bases and J dropped 7 bases, with 9 bases sitting between them. This CDR3 region has 13 residues. The germline gives CDR1 SGHTA, CDR2 FQGNSA. CDR3 sequence reads: CASSVSLNSPLHF. The CDR3 DNA reads TGTGCCAGCAGCGTATCTTTAAATTCACCCCTCCACTTT.

This clonotype was detected a few times. V is TRBV3-1 and J is TRBJ2-7; 12 nucleotides agree with TRBD1. V lost 4 bases and J lost 6; bases outside the gene matches: 4. Germline V gives CDR1 LGHDT, CDR2 YNNKEL (reference sequence). The CDR3 length is 14 residues. CDR3 sequence reads: CASSLGQGASEQYF. For the CDR3, the DNA is TGTGCCAGCAGCCTGGGACAGGGGGCGTCCGAGCAGTACTTC.

This chain uses TRBV28 with TRBJ2-7, with TRBD2 identical over 10 bases. The CDR3 runs to 15 residues. V shed 6 bases, J shed 2 bases, and the junction held 7 bases outside the gene matches. Germline V CDR1 and CDR2: MDHEN, SYDVKM. The CDR3 loop is CASRPTSGPTYEQYF. In DNA, the CDR3 is TGTGCCAGCAGACCGACTAGCGGGCCAACCTACGAGCAGTACTTC. Using reference TRBV28 and TRBJ2-7 for the parts outside the CDR3, the full variable domain is DVKVTQSSRYLVKRTGEKVFLECVQDMDHENMFWYRQDPGLGLRLIYFSYDVKMKEKGDIPEGYSVSREKKERFSLILESASTNQTSMYLCASRPTSGPTYEQYFGPGTRLTVT.

This clonotype is termed medium-sized. V usage is TRBV2 and J usage is TRBJ2-7; the match to TRBD2 covers 9 bases. CDR3 length equals 16 residues. The germline V gene encodes CDR1 SNHLY and CDR2 FYNNEI. The J segment lost 1 base and the V segment lost 6 bases, leaving 10 bases of the junction unmatched. The CDR3 loop is CASRPTSGFQSYEQYF. The CDR3 DNA reads TGTGCCAGCAGGCCCACTAGCGGGTTCCAATCCTACGAGCAGTACTTC.

The sample holds a few counts of this clonotype. The V and J genes are TRBV4-3 and TRBJ2-1, with D possibly TRBD1 on 5 matching bases. Germline V lookup: CDR1 LGHNA, CDR2 YSLEER. This CDR3 region has 15 residues. V lost 0 bases to trimming and J lost 3 bases, with 9 bases between them. This CDR3 is CASSQERQFYNEQFF. CDR3 sequence (DNA): TGCGCCAGCAGCCAAGAGAGACAGTTCTACAATGAGCAGTTCTTC.

This clonotype was seen a few times. V usage is TRBV11-3 and J usage is TRBJ2-7; tentative D call: TRBD2 (5 bases). The ends were cut back, 6 bases at V and 0 bases at J, with 12 bases in the middle. In germline, CDR1 is SGHNT, CDR2 YENEEA. The CDR3 runs 14 residues. The CDR3: CASSSGLGSYEQYF. In nucleotides, the CDR3 is TGTGCCAGCAGTTCTGGACTGGGCTCCTACGAGCAGTACTTC.

This clonotype was found many times. This chain uses TRBV7-2 with TRBJ1-1, with unresolved D. CDR1 and CDR2 (germline): SGHTA, FQGNSA. The CDR3 contains 12 residues. V shed 10 bases and J shed 10 bases, with 19 bases lying between them. CDR3 in DNA: TGTGCCACCCTCCAGGAGGGCAATCGAGCTTTCTTT. Translating it yields CATLQEGNRAFF. Variable domain in full (rest from reference TRBV7-2 and TRBJ1-1): GAGVSQSPSNKVTEKGKDVELRCDPISGHTALYWYRQSLGQGLEFLIYFQGNSAPDKSGLPSDRFSAERTGGSVSTLTIQRTQQEDSAVYLCATLQEGNRAFFGQGTRLTVV.

Ten or more counts support this clonotype. In nucleotides, the CDR3 is TGTGCCAGCAGCTCCAGAGGCGGGGGACAAGAGACCCAGTACTTC. It yields the protein CASSSRGGGQETQYF. V usage is TRBV7-2 and J usage is TRBJ2-5; TRBD2 aligns across 7 bases. The CDR3 runs 15 residues. J lost 2 bases, V lost 4 bases, and 7 bases had no gene match. The germline V gene has CDR1 SGHTA and CDR2 FQGNSA.

This clonotype has at least ten counts. V gene TRBV30 combines with J gene TRBJ1-6; D is unresolved. Germline V gene sequence: CDR1 GTSNPN, CDR2 SVGIG (reference sequence). The CDR3 is 11 residues long. Trimming left V 5 bases short and J 15 bases short, with 14 bases between. This CDR3 reads CAWGVAEILHF. In nucleotides, the CDR3 is TGTGCCTGGGGGGTGGCGGAGATCCTCCACTTT.